This TCR beta chain emerged from a study of radiotherapy plus CTLA-4 blockade in lung cancer. About the research overall: Objective responses emerged in around 18% of patients, and roughly 28% attained disease control.

Assay: immunoSEQ multiplex PCR; the TCRdb copy retains only in-frame clones and omits some. This sample yields around 95,000 clones, of which about four fifths are seen a single time; 0.84% belongs to the top ten. CDR3 length equals 14 residues. CDR1 MNHNS and CDR2 SASEGT come from the germline V gene. V lost 6 bases to trimming and J lost 5 bases, with 14 bases between them. Those with chemo-refractory metastatic non-small-cell lung cancer were treated with focal radiation combined with CTLA-4 blockade using ipilimumab. The sample holds one count of this clone. What it recognizes is unknown. Study-level findings and limits: TCR clones of tumor origin grew in blood after radiotherapy plus ipilimumab.

This TCR derives from a human donor with non-small cell lung cancer who had stable disease on radiotherapy plus ipilimumab. This chain joins TRBV6-1 and TRBJ1-5, with no clear D. Sequenced material: peripheral blood, taken from a patient treated with radiotherapy plus ipilimumab. CDR3 coding DNA: TGTGCCAGCAGCCCCCTATCGGGGTATCAGCCCCAGCATTTT. Amino acid sequence: CASSPLSGYQPQHF.